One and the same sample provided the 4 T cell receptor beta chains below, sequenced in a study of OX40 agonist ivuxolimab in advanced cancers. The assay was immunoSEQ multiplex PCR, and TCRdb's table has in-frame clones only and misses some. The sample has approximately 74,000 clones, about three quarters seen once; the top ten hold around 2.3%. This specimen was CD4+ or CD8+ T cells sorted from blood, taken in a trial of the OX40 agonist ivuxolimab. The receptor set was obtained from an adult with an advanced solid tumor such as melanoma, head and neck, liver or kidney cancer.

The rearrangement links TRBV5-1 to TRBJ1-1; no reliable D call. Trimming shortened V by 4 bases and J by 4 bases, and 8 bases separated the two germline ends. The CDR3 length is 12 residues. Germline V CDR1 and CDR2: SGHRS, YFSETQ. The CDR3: CASSPGSTEAFF. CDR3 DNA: TGCGCCAGCAGCCCAGGCAGCACTGAAGCTTTCTTT.

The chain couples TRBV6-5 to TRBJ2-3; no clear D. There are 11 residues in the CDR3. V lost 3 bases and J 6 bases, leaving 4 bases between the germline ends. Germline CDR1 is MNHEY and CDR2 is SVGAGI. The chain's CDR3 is CASSYRDTQYF. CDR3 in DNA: TGTGCCAGCAGTTATAGGGATACGCAGTATTTT.

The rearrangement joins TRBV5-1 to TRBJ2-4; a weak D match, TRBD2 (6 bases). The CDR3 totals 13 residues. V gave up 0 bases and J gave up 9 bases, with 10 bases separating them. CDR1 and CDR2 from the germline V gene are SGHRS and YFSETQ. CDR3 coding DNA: TGCGCCAGCAGCTTGGTCGGGGGTGCCATTCAGTACTTC. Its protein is CASSLVGGAIQYF.

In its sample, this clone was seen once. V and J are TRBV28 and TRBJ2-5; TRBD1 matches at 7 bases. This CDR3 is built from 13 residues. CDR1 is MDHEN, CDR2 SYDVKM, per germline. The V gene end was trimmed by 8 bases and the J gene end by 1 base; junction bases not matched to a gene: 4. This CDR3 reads CASHRDSQETQYF. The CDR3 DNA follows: TGTGCCAGCCACCGGGACAGCCAAGAGACCCAGTACTTC.